This record covers a single T cell receptor beta chain. The antigen is undetermined. There are 15 residues in the CDR3. Per germline, CDR1 SEHNR and CDR2 FQNEAQ (reference sequence). Trimming stripped 3 bases from V and 5 bases from J, with 13 bases between. This sample was included in a study of T cell repertoires in cytomegalovirus infection. Study details: Matching HLA type, along with CMV infection, was indicated by public TCR beta signatures.

TCRdb re-called the reads with MiXCR, one entry per CDR3 protein. There are 640,000 or so distinct CDR3 sequences in the sample; 30% to 40% occur only once, and approximately 18% lies in the top ten. The source material was cultured PBMCs, sampled from culture after CMV antigen stimulation. The receptor comes from a human donor in good health (CMV status not recorded). Some clones in this sample may be carry-over from other donors' samples. The chain joins TRBV7-9 to TRBJ1-4; D not certain. The CDR3 sequence: CASSFRASGNEKLFF. CDR3 bases: TGTGCCAGCAGCTTTAGAGCGTCGGGAAATGAAAAACTGTTTTTT. The full variable domain, with the rest looked up from reference TRBV7-9 and TRBJ1-4, is DTGVSQNPRHKITKRGQNVTFRCDPISEHNRLYWYRQTLGQGPEFLTYFQNEAQLEKSRLLSDRFSAERPKGSFSTLEIQRTEQGDSAMYLCASSFRASGNEKLFFGSGTQLSVL.